This T cell receptor beta chain was found in a study of blood T cells in healthy people across ages (dated by TCRdb to 2013 to 2016). Regarding the study in general: In model experiments, template switching captured about one uniquely barcoded TCR beta cDNA molecule for every two T cells. The study measured age-related changes in TCR beta repertoire diversity using deep sequencing normalized with unique cDNA molecular identifiers. The donors were split into four age groups: young (average around 16 years), middle-aged (39), aged (more than 55) and long-lived (approximately 89). For two donors (one aged 18 to 30 and one aged 80 or older), the study analyzed two additional independent replicas of 1 million unique cDNA reads from the same blood draw. Broader findings and caveats from the paper: The CMV infection status of donors was not known, potentially confounding age-related changes in expanded clonotypes. As age increased, observed TCR beta diversity per million T cells dropped in a roughly linear way, and a significant reduction was already evident by age 40. The long-lived group showed more naive CD4+ T cells, fewer expanded clones and increased TCR diversity than the aged group, suggesting age selection. Estimates of total diversity based on one million sequenced T cells were regarded as lower bounds and as underestimates. Since profiling was done on bulk unsorted PBMCs, naive and antigen-experienced compartments could not be conclusively compared. The percentage of naive T cells measured by flow cytometry correlated strongly with observed TCR beta diversity.

CDR1 and CDR2 were assigned from the germline V gene as SQVTM and ANQGSEA. The germline ends are 12 bases apart after V is trimmed by 4 bases and J by 8 bases. Including cysteine and phenylalanine, the CDR3 has 12 amino acids. Only the CDR3 region is kept as DNA, spanning 36 bases read in frame from base 1. As regards this clonotype: Its antigen has not been determined. Within one base of it there is no much larger clone, and no base qualities were kept.

Libraries were made using 5' RACE. Reads for this sample came from an Illumina HiSeq 2500. The second PCR ran for about 6 to 12 cycles and used a J-beta primer mix along with a sample-barcoded 5' primer. A template-switch 5' adaptor carrying 12 random nucleotides introduced a unique molecular identifier onto each TCR beta cDNA molecule. Each sample yielded at least 2.5 million CDR3-containing paired-end reads. All of the RNA was converted into first-strand cDNA using the Mint cDNA synthesis kit, with a TRBC-specific oligonucleotide serving as the primer. All cDNA was treated with uracil-DNA glycosylase and then went through a first 18-cycle PCR with the universal primers M1SS and BC2_uni_R. The paper's data handling went like this. For normalization, 1 million high-quality reads were randomly selected from each sample, with every read carrying a distinct molecular identifier. Instead of being binned into consensus sequences, reads with shared molecular identifiers were discarded. CDR3 identification, clonotype clustering and error correction used MiTCR with a Q25 quality threshold and the strictest error-elimination algorithm. A nonparametric unseen species model with Euler transformation was used to estimate a lower bound on total TCR beta diversity. The public sequencing data were trimmed at Q25 with fastp and processed into clonotypes with MiXCR by TCRdb, which kept only in-frame beta chains. Each entry merges the rows of one CDR3 protein and shows their most common DNA and genes. TCRdb assigned the V and J calls; the authors' analysis was not used. Within this sample are 750,000 to 850,000 distinct CDR3 sequences, with 20% to 30% of them counted one time only. The ten largest clones capture more than 3% of the sample.

Systemically healthy Caucasian individuals from Russia, some 40 in total and aged roughly 6 to 90 years, were included as donors. Each donor gave around 9 milliliters of peripheral blood, collected into EDTA-treated Vacutainer tubes. Ficoll-Paque density-gradient centrifugation was used to isolate PBMCs, with at least 6.5 million per sample. Trizol reagent was used to extract total RNA from PBMCs, with at least 6 micrograms per sample. For every donor, flow cytometry on a PBMC aliquot measured the percentage of naive CD45RAhigh/CD27high T cells. These data were also filed under a second study, of T cells of mothers and their children. The second paper states: Nine systemically healthy Caucasian individuals served as donors, namely three mothers together with their six children. cDNA synthesis used all of the extracted RNA, with roughly 1.6 ug of RNA in each 15 ul reaction. In the second PCR, the M1S primer introduced both the sample barcodes and 2-4 random nucleotides. Over 8 million TCR beta CDR3 reads were obtained for each mother, and 2.7 million or so reads were obtained for each child. In both related and unrelated pairs, thymic selection shapes the output of TCR recombination in a similar way, with inherited differences having only a minor effect. Related mother-child pairs always showed normalized repertoire overlap that was slightly higher than in unrelated mother-child pairs, though the difference was never significant. No persistent microchimeric T cell clones were found, with a detection sensitivity of around 100 clones per million clonotypes. To look for features that set related mother-child pairs apart from unrelated individuals, the researchers ran deep NGS to compare the TCR beta repertoires of mothers and children. The mean age was about 37 +/- 4 years for the mothers and around 10 +/- 4 years for the children. After adapter ligation with NEBNext reagents, the libraries were sequenced on Illumina HiSeq 2000 with 100+100 nt paired-end reads. To prevent cross-contamination, the mother and child libraries were prepared one month apart and sequenced in separate runs. Between about 500,000 and 2,300,000 distinct TCR beta clonotypes were identified per donor. Naive TCR beta clonotypes were estimated from low-frequency clonotypes matched to each donor's FACS-determined naive share, without sorting.

The TCR was taken from a boy aged 5-17 years in good health. Sequencing was done on a sample of blood. The sequence joins TRBV29-1 to TRBJ2-1; the D region may be TRBD1 or TRBD2, each matching 5 bases equally. The DNA sequence is given as TGCAGCGTTGTTCCTGAGGGGCATGAGCAGTTCTTC. Its product reads: CSVVPEGHEQFF.